The clone carrying this T cell receptor beta chain was seen a few times. 5'RACE template switching produced TCR cDNA carrying a universal primer site and UMIs. TCRdb analysed the 5' RACE reads with MiXCR anew, one entry per CDR3 protein. The table lists 35,000 to 55,000 distinct CDR3 sequences, 5.5% to 7.5% of them singletons. This sample is drawn from a study of T cells after yellow fever vaccination. Study context: Fractions low in cell number were prepared with SMART-Seq v4 Ultra Low Input.

Study observations and caveats: Within the sorted memory subsets, almost all vaccine-responding clonotypes could not be detected on day 0.

The CDR3 contains 15 residues. Trimming removed 8 bases from V and 5 bases from J; junction bases left unmatched: 10. This receptor was obtained from a man aged 25-40 years who received the YFV17D yellow fever vaccine. The chain has TRBV23-1 and TRBJ2-1; 9 nucleotides align to TRBD1. TRBV23-1 carries the ORF label, with uncertain function. The sample was PBMCs, either bulk or a sorted T-cell subset (CD4+, CD8+, memory, or dextramer-sorted; not recorded which), taken 45 days after the yellow fever booster vaccination. The CDR3 spells CASLRWDRVDNEQFF. CDR3 in DNA: TGCGCCAGCTTACGATGGGACAGGGTGGACAATGAGCAGTTCTTC.